These 28 T cell receptor beta chains came from one sample sequenced in a study of cytomegalovirus exposure and HLA in healthy donors. The PCR was carried out with 60 Vbeta primers and 13 Jbeta primers. Sequenced by immunoSEQ multiplex PCR; TCRdb stores in-frame clones only, minus some. Of about 180,000 clones in the sample, 60% to 85% were seen once. The sample was PBMCs. The receptors were sampled from a man between 18 and 35 years old in good health and CMV-seronegative.

The chain recombines TRBV2 with TRBJ2-1, with 7 bases lining up with TRBD2. The CDR3 has 15 residues. Germline V gene lookup returns CDR1 SNHLY and CDR2 FYNNEI. With V trimmed by 6 bases and J by 1 base, 6 bases remained unmatched. Here the CDR3 reads CASSPGLNSYNEQFF. For the CDR3, the DNA is TGTGCCAGCAGCCCGGGACTAAATTCCTACAATGAGCAGTTCTTC.

There are a few counts of this clone. This chain uses TRBV5-1 with TRBJ2-1; the D gene is possibly TRBD1 (6 bases). The germline CDR1 and CDR2 sequences are SGHRS and YFSETQ. The germline V and J ends were trimmed by 2 bases and 0 bases, with 12 bases remaining between them. CDR3 length: 16 amino acids. This CDR3 is CASSFKGESSYNEQFF. As DNA, the CDR3 is TGCGCCAGCAGCTTCAAGGGGGAGAGCTCCTACAATGAGCAGTTCTTC.

In this sample, this clone turned up a few times. This chain connects TRBV27 to TRBJ2-5; TRBD2 is a possible D gene (5 bases). Germline V gene data show CDR1 as MNHEY and CDR2 as SMNVEV (reference sequence). The V and J ends lost 5 bases and 5 bases respectively, with 12 bases between them. This CDR3 is built from 13 residues. The CDR3 region has the DNA TGTGCCAGCAGTCCGACTTGGGAGGAGACCCAGTACTTC. This sequence encodes CASSPTWEETQYF.

V usage is TRBV6-1 and J usage is TRBJ1-1; a possible D gene is TRBD1 (6 bases). Germline assignment: CDR1 MNHNS and CDR2 SASEGT. The CDR3 has 13 amino acids. Trimming took 7 bases from V and 4 from J, leaving 13 bases between them. DNA for the CDR3: TGTGCCAGCACCGTAAAAGGGGGCACTGAAGCTTTCTTT. Protein sequence: CASTVKGGTEAFF.

The rearrangement links TRBV5-4 to TRBJ2-3; TRBD1 matches 7 bases. This CDR3 contains 14 residues. Germline V gene sequence: CDR1 SGHNT, CDR2 YYREEE (reference sequence). V was pared by 4 bases and J by 1 base, with 3 bases of the junction left unmatched. CDR3 bases: TGTGCCAGCAGCCCCGGACAGGGCACAGATACGCAGTATTTT. Translated: CASSPGQGTDTQYF.

The chain's CDR3 is CASRRGDYGYTF. The CDR3 DNA sequence: TGTGCCAGCAGAAGGGGTGACTATGGCTACACCTTC. This rearrangement joins TRBV6-5 to TRBJ1-2, with D possibly TRBD1 on 5 matching bases. Germline assignment: CDR1 MNHEY and CDR2 SVGAGI. Between the trimmed V and J ends, which lost 6 bases and 3 bases, there was a span of 8 bases. The CDR3 loop spans 12 amino acids.

About this clone itself: The germline gene is not matched at one end of the junction; a read error may be the cause. V is TRBV6-4 and J is TRBJ2-7; 11 bases agree with TRBD1. The CDR3 extends over 14 amino acids. Per germline, CDR1 MRHNA and CDR2 SNTAGT. The CDR3 nucleotides are TGTGCCAGTCTAGAGCGGTGGGACAGGGGGGGCCTGAATTTC. As protein: CASLERWDRGGLNF.

This chain connects TRBV7-2 to TRBJ1-6; TRBD1 matches 7 bases. CDR3 size: 15 residues. In germline, CDR1 is SGHTA, CDR2 FQGNSA. V shed 1 base and J 6 bases; nucleotides not matched to a gene: 3. CDR3 nucleotide sequence: TGTGCCAGCAGCTTAGAGGGGGCGGGTAATTCACCCCTCCACTTT. Translated, it gives CASSLEGAGNSPLHF.

V and J are TRBV5-1 and TRBJ2-2; 11 positions match TRBD2. The CDR3 loop spans 15 amino acids. Germline values: CDR1 SGHRS, CDR2 YFSETQ. V shed 1 base and J 5 bases; nucleotides not matched to a gene: 1. Here the CDR3 reads CASSLRTSGTGELFF. The CDR3 coding sequence is TGCGCCAGCAGCTTGCGGACTAGCGGGACCGGGGAGCTGTTTTTT. Drawing the rest from reference TRBV5-1 and TRBJ2-2, the complete variable domain is KAGVTQTPRYLIKTRGQQVTLSCSPISGHRSVSWYQQTPGQGLQFLFEYFSETQRNKGNFPGRFSGRQFSNSRSEMNVSTLELGDSALYLCASSLRTSGTGELFFGEGSRLTVL.

Only one count was recorded for this clone. This chain links TRBV29-1 with TRBJ2-7; a possible D gene is TRBD2 (6 bases). Germline values: CDR1 SQVTM, CDR2 ANQGSEA. V lost 5 bases and J 1 base, leaving 12 bases between the germline ends. The CDR3 covers 13 residues. The CDR3 protein is CSVLGGRSYEQYF. CDR3 in DNA: TGCAGCGTTCTGGGGGGAAGGTCCTACGAGCAGTACTTC.

The table lists this clone with a count of one. The chain combines TRBV19 with TRBJ1-2; D call uncertain. This CDR3 contains 13 residues. Between the trimmed V and J ends, which lost 5 bases and 4 bases, there was a span of 11 bases. The germline CDR1 and CDR2 sequences are LNHDA and SQIVND (reference sequence). The DNA for the CDR3 is TGTGCCAGTAGTGAGACCCGGGGCTATGGCTACACCTTC. It translates to CASSETRGYGYTF.

The chain is built from TRBV28 and TRBJ1-1; 9 nucleotides match TRBD1. CDR3 size: 16 residues. The V and J ends lost 3 bases and 4 bases, in that order; junction bases with no gene match: 9. CDR1 is MDHEN, CDR2 SYDVKM, per germline. The CDR3 DNA follows: TGTGCCAGCAGTTTTATGGACAGGGGCAAGGGCACTGAAGCTTTCTTT. Translated: CASSFMDRGKGTEAFF.

The chain has TRBV5-1 and TRBJ2-3; no definite D call. The CDR3 has 13 residues. The ends were cut back, 4 bases at V and 6 bases at J, with 12 bases in the middle. Germline V gives CDR1 SGHRS, CDR2 YFSETQ. CDR3 loop: CASSPGVSDTQYF. As DNA, the CDR3 is TGCGCCAGCAGCCCGGGTGTATCCGATACGCAGTATTTT.

V and J are TRBV7-9 and TRBJ2-7; D possibly corresponds to TRBD1 (5 bases). The ends were cut back, 4 bases at V and 2 bases at J, with 9 bases in the middle. The CDR3 runs 13 residues. CDR1 SEHNR and CDR2 FQNEAQ come from the germline V gene (reference sequence). The CDR3 loop reads CASSYQGTYEQYF. For the CDR3, the DNA is TGTGCCAGCAGCTATCAGGGCACCTACGAGCAGTACTTC.

This clone was seen a handful of times. At the DNA level, this CDR3 is encoded by other sequences in the same sample as well. This chain connects TRBV4-2 to TRBJ2-7, with 12 bases fitting TRBD2. V lost 3 bases, J lost 3 bases, and 0 bases stayed unmatched. This CDR3 is built from 14 residues. Germline-derived CDR1 and CDR2 are LGHNA and YNFKEQ. The DNA for the CDR3 is TGTGCCAGCAGCCAGGGACTAGCGGGCTACGAGCAGTACTTC. Translated, it gives CASSQGLAGYEQYF.

The chain recombines TRBV5-1 with TRBJ2-7; 14 bases map to TRBD2. Germline loops: CDR1 SGHRS, CDR2 YFSETQ. The CDR3 has 14 amino acids. V shed 4 bases and J 6 bases; nucleotides not matched to a gene: 3. CDR3 protein: CASSGGLAGAEQYF. CDR3 DNA: TGCGCCAGCAGCGGGGGACTAGCGGGGGCCGAGCAGTACTTC.

The chain carries TRBV30 and TRBJ2-3, with D possibly matching TRBD2 (6 bases). Germline CDR1 and CDR2: GTSNPN and SVGIG (reference sequence). The CDR3 sequence is 14 residues long. The V end was cut by 5 bases, the J end by 5 bases, with 17 bases between. The CDR3 loop is CAWFPRLDVDTQYF. The DNA for the CDR3 is TGTGCCTGGTTCCCTCGACTAGATGTAGATACGCAGTATTTT.

The chain employs TRBV2 and TRBJ2-5; 7 bases are a match to TRBD2. V trimming: 3 bases; J trimming: 12 bases; junction bases outside the gene matches: 10. CDR3 length: 13 amino acids. Looked up from germline, CDR1 is SNHLY and CDR2 is FYNNEI. CDR3 nucleotides: TGTGCCAGCAGTGATTCGCGGGGGTCCCCGGAGTACTTC. Residues: CASSDSRGSPEYF.

This clone has just a few counts. This rearrangement joins TRBV11-2 to TRBJ2-1, with TRBD1 matching over 8 bases. There are 18 residues in the CDR3. J lost 8 bases, V lost 4 bases, and 19 bases had no gene match. Germline V CDR1 and CDR2: SGHAT, FQNNGV. The CDR3 protein is CASSSRYYRDRLSHEQFF. The CDR3 DNA reads TGTGCCAGCAGCTCGCGCTACTACCGGGACAGGTTATCTCATGAGCAGTTCTTC. Filled out from reference TRBV11-2 and TRBJ2-1, the complete variable domain reads EAGVAQSPRYKIIEKRQSVAFWCNPISGHATLYWYQQILGQGPKLLIQFQNNGVVDDSQLPKDRFSAERLKGVDSTLKIQPAKLEDSAVYLCASSSRYYRDRLSHEQFFGPGTRLTVL.

This clone was picked up a small number of times. V is TRBV6-6 and J is TRBJ2-7; D unresolved. CDR1 and CDR2 from the germline V gene are MNHNY and SVGAGI (reference sequence). This CDR3 region has 14 residues. Trimming shortened V by 10 bases and J by 0 bases, and 16 bases separated the two germline ends. The CDR3 reads CATTPQDYSYEQYF. DNA for the CDR3: TGTGCCACCACCCCCCAGGATTACTCCTACGAGCAGTACTTC.

The chain carries TRBV27 and TRBJ2-3; D might be TRBD2 (7 bases). Germline CDR1 reads MNHEY; CDR2 reads SMNVEV (reference sequence). Trimming removed 5 bases at V and 1 base at J, with 13 bases between. The CDR3 is 15 amino acids. CDR3 in amino acids: CASSLGGPGTDTQYF. The CDR3 nucleotides read TGTGCCAGCAGTCTCGGGGGGCCGGGCACAGATACGCAGTATTTT.

The chain uses TRBV5-4 and TRBJ2-2; 9 bases fit TRBD2. This CDR3 has 16 amino acids. Germline trimming cut 3 bases from V and 3 bases from J; bases unmatched to any gene: 6. Germline V gives CDR1 SGHNT, CDR2 YYREEE (reference sequence). The CDR3 is CASSSLRGGDTGELFF. The CDR3, as DNA: TGTGCCAGCAGCTCATTGCGGGGGGGAGACACCGGGGAGCTGTTTTTT.

In DNA form, the CDR3 reads TGTGCCATCAGGCCCCGGACTAGCGGGGTCTCCTACGAGCAGTACTTC. Residues: CAIRPRTSGVSYEQYF. The V call is TRBV10-3, the J call TRBJ2-7; 12 nucleotides align to TRBD2. This CDR3 has 16 residues. Germline V CDR1 and CDR2: ENHRY, SYGVKD. V trimming: 6 bases; J trimming: 0 bases; junction bases outside the gene matches: 6.

This clone was seen once. The chain is built from TRBV5-4 and TRBJ2-5; 9 bases map to TRBD2. Germline V CDR1 and CDR2: SGHNT, YYREEE (reference sequence). The CDR3 is made up of 15 amino acids. Trimming cost V 4 bases and J 2 bases; bases outside gene matches: 6. The CDR3, as DNA: TGTGCCAGCAGCCAGGGACTAGCAGCACAAGAGACCCAGTACTTC. As protein: CASSQGLAAQETQYF.

V usage is TRBV9 and J usage is TRBJ1-4; possible D gene TRBD1, 6 bases. The CDR3 extends over 15 amino acids. Germline loops: CDR1 SGDLS, CDR2 YYNGEE. The V gene lost 0 bases and the J gene lost 7 bases, with 13 bases spanning the gap. CDR3 nucleotides: TGTGCCAGCAGCGTAGCGGGCAGGGGTGGTGAAAAACTGTTTTTT. Encoded protein: CASSVAGRGGEKLFF.

This clone was recorded a few times. The chain combines TRBV29-1 with TRBJ2-2; D is ambiguous. Trimming cost V 6 bases and J 4 bases, with 15 bases left between them. CDR1 SQVTM and CDR2 ANQGSEA come from the germline V gene. This CDR3 is built from 14 residues. The CDR3 spells CSVSLEFGTGELFF. CDR3 coding DNA: TGCAGCGTCTCCCTCGAGTTCGGCACCGGGGAGCTGTTTTTT.

This clone appeared once. The chain links TRBV5-6 to TRBJ2-1, with unresolved D. Germline CDR1 is SGHDT and CDR2 is YYEEEE. The germline V and J ends were trimmed by 7 bases and 10 bases, with 12 bases remaining between them. The CDR3 length is 11 residues. CDR3 DNA sequence: TGTGCCAGCTCCACCTCTACGGAGCAGTTCTTC. This sequence encodes CASSTSTEQFF.

The rearrangement uses TRBV2 and TRBJ2-7; the match to TRBD1 covers 8 bases. Trimming removed 2 bases from V and 2 bases from J; junction bases left unmatched: 8. The germline V gene has CDR1 SNHLY and CDR2 FYNNEI. This CDR3 spans 16 amino acids. DNA for the CDR3: TGTGCCAGCAGTGAAAGCAGGGGGCGGAAGCCCTACGAGCAGTACTTC. Translation gives CASSESRGRKPYEQYF.